This T cell receptor (beta chain) stems from a study of vaccination and CD4 T cells after COVID-19. Study background: There were two doses of either BNT162b2 or mRNA-1273 vaccine given to participants. Each control was exposed to a CEFX pool, an HIV-1 Nef pool, or no peptide at all. Whole-study results and caveats: Post-vaccination reactive clonotypes (median roughly 36) did not differ significantly from post-infection (approximately 20).

Details on this clonotype: No antigen is known for it.

CD4+ T cells that had been cultured provided DNA sequenced with the Oncomine TCR Beta short-read assay. Via MiXCR, TCRdb re-called the PCR reads, giving one row per CDR3 protein. Among 20,000 to 25,000 distinct CDR3 sequences listed, roughly 45% were seen once. The treatment denotes: approximately 9-day PBMC culture with coronavirus spike peptide pools or control peptides (ViraFEST assay). The sample was CD4+ T cells from blood, cultured in vitro. The clonotype originates from a human donor who had recovered from COVID-19.

This CDR3 reads CASSLAVEQFF. The CDR3 DNA reads as TGTGCCAGCAGCTTGGCAGTTGAGCAGTTCTTC. The chain has TRBV5-6 and TRBJ2-1; D gene uncertain. This CDR3 comprises 11 residues. Trimming took 0 bases from V and 9 from J, leaving 4 bases between them. Germline-derived CDR1 and CDR2 are SGHDT and YYEEEE.